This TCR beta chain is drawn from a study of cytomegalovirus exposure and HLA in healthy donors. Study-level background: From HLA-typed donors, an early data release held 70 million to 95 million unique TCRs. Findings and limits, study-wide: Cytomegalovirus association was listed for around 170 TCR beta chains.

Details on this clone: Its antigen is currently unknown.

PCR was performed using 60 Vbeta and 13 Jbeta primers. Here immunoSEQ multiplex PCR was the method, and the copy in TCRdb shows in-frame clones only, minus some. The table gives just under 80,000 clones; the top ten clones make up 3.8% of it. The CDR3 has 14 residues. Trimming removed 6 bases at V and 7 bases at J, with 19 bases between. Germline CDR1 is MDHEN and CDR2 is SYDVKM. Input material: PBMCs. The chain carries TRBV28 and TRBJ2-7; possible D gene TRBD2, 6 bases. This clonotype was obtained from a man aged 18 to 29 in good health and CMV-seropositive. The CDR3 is CASSTPRVGGEQYF. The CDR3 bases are TGTGCCAGCAGCACACCTAGAGTGGGGGGAGAGCAGTACTTC.